This T cell receptor (beta chain) was obtained from a study of blood T cell repertoires in COVID-19. The V gene lost 3 bases and the J gene lost 2 bases, with 11 bases spanning the gap. The germline CDR1 and CDR2 sequences are MDHEN and SYDVKM. The CDR3 has 15 amino acids. Using immunoSEQ multiplex PCR, the repertoire was profiled, and TCRdb retains in-frame clones only, with some absent. Of about 160,000 clones listed, over 75% are singletons. This sequence was found in a man in his sixties with active or convalescent COVID-19. The chain recombines TRBV28 with TRBJ1-3; no firm D call. The source material was peripheral blood. CDR3 region: CASSLTYSPGNTIYF. The DNA of the CDR3 is TGTGCCAGCAGTTTGACTTACTCCCCTGGAAACACCATATATTTT.